This T cell receptor beta chain stems from a study of T cell repertoires in cytomegalovirus infection. This clonotype was counted a few times. Its antigen is not known. MiXCR, applied by TCRdb to the reads, yields one record per CDR3 protein. Of approximately 260,000 distinct CDR3 sequences detected, under 25% appear once; the ten largest clones hold roughly a fifth. This TCR came from a human donor in good health (CMV status not recorded). Some clones in this sample may be carry-over from other donors' samples. Sequencing used cultured PBMCs, obtained from culture after CMV antigen stimulation.

The CDR3 nucleotides read TGTGCCAGCAGTTACCGCCTCAATCAGCCCCAGCATTTT. It encodes CASSYRLNQPQHF. This chain links TRBV6-2 or TRBV6-3 with TRBJ1-5; D is undetermined. The V gene lost 2 bases and the J gene lost 3 bases, with 5 bases spanning the gap. CDR3 length: 13 amino acids. CDR1 is MNHEY and CDR2 is SVGEGT in the germline V gene.